Listed below are T cell receptor beta chains from one sample, sequenced in a study of blood T cell repertoires in COVID-19. The repertoire was sequenced with immunoSEQ multiplex PCR; TCRdb's copy has only in-frame clones and lacks some. The table includes over 350,000 clones, approximately 87% detected once. Material: PBMCs or T cells enriched from blood (not recorded which). Receptor source: a woman aged 30 to 39 with acute COVID-19. Each CDR3 is given with its conserved first and last residue. A D gene is named only where the DNA matches it firmly. Some rows mark clone size as missing; the rest say once, few, many or name a class of expanded clone.

NA	TRBV6-5	TRBJ1-5	TRBD1	TGTGCCAGCAGTTACGTGCAGGGGGCTAATCAGCCCCAGCATTTT	CASSYVQGANQPQHF
NA	TRBV5-1	TRBJ1-5	NA	TGCGCCAGCAGCTTTGGAGTCAATCAGCCCCAGCATTTT	CASSFGVNQPQHF
NA	TRBV6-5	TRBJ1-1	TRBD1	TGTGCCAGCCTGACAGGGATGAACACTGAAGCTTTCTTT	CASLTGMNTEAFF
few	TRBV5-1	TRBJ2-7	TRBD2	TGCGCCAGCAGTCGAACTAGCGGGGCCTACGAGCAGTACTTC	CASSRTSGAYEQYF
NA	TRBV6-6	TRBJ1-1	NA	TGTGCCAGCAGTGGCCACTCGGGGAGGGACACTGAAGCTTTCTTT	CASSGHSGRDTEAFF
NA	TRBV4-1	TRBJ1-6	NA	TGCGCCAGCAGCCAAGATCGCGGGTTAGGCAATTCACCCCTCCACTTT	CASSQDRGLGNSPLHF
few	TRBV28	TRBJ2-2	TRBD2	TGTGCCAGCAGTTTGGGACTAGCGGGGACCGGGGAGCTGTTTTTT	CASSLGLAGTGELFF
NA	TRBV9	TRBJ2-1	TRBD2	TGTGCCAGCAGCGGCCACCCGGGACTAGTTATCCATGAGCAGTTCTTC	CASSGHPGLVIHEQFF
NA	TRBV29-1	TRBJ1-5	TRBD1	TGCAGCGCGGGACAGCGCAATCAGCCCCAGCATTTT	CSAGQRNQPQHF
NA	TRBV18	TRBJ1-4	NA	TGTGCCAGCTCACCCCCCGGGGGGGAAAAACTGTTTTTT	CASSPPGGEKLFF
NA	TRBV5-1	TRBJ1-6	TRBD1	TGCGCCAGCAGCTTGGCAGGACAGGGGCTTTCCTATAATTCACCCCTCCACTTT	CASSLAGQGLSYNSPLHF
NA	TRBV10-3	TRBJ2-3	TRBD2	TGTGCCATTTCCGGGACTAATACAGATACGCAGTATTTT	CAISGTNTDTQYF
NA	TRBV4-1	TRBJ1-6	TRBD1	TGCGCCAGCAGCCAAGTAACGGGACAGGGGAATTCACCCCTCCACTTT	CASSQVTGQGNSPLHF
NA	TRBV12-3/TRBV12-4	TRBJ1-2	NA	TGTGCCAGCAGCCTCGAGGGCAACTATGGCTACACCTTC	CASSLEGNYGYTF
NA	TRBV7-2	TRBJ2-7	NA	TGTGCCAGCAGCTTAGATCCCGGACAGCCTTACTACGAGCAGTACTTC	CASSLDPGQPYYEQYF
NA	TRBV5-1	TRBJ1-6	NA	TGCGCCAGCAGTAGGACAGATAATTCACCCCTCCACTTT	CASSRTDNSPLHF
NA	TRBV6-6	TRBJ1-5	TRBD1	TGTGCCAGCAGCCCTGGGGGACAGGACAATCAGCCCCAGCATTTT	CASSPGGQDNQPQHF
NA	TRBV7-2	TRBJ2-3	TRBD2	TGTGCCAGCAGTTGGACTAGCGGGCACAGGGATACGCAGTATTTT	CASSWTSGHRDTQYF
few	TRBV29-1	TRBJ1-2	TRBD1	TGCAGCGTTCAAGGACAGGGCTATGGCTACACCTTC	CSVQGQGYGYTF
NA	TRBV19	TRBJ2-7	NA	TGTGCCAGTAGTTGGCCTCCGACTGACGAGCAGTACTTC	CASSWPPTDEQYF